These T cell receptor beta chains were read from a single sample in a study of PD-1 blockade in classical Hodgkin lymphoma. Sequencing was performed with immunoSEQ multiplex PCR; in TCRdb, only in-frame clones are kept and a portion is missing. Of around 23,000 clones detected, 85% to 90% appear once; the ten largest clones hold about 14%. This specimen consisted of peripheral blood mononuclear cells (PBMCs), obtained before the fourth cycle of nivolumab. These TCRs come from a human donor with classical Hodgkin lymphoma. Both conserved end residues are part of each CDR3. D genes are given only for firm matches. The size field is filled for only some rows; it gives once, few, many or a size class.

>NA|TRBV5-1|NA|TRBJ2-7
TGCGCCAGCAGCTTTGGACAGATGGTAGACGAGCAGTACTTC
CASSFGQMVDEQYF
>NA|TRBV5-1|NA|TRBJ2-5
TGCGCCAGCAGACAGGCCCAAGAGACCCAGTACTTC
CASRQAQETQYF
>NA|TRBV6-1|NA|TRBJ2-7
TGTGCCAGCGAGACCTCAACCGGGGTGTCCTACGAGCAGTACTTC
CASETSTGVSYEQYF
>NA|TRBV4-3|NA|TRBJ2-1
TGCGCCAGCAGCCAAGATTGGGGGACCGGGTACAATGAGCAGTTCTTC
CASSQDWGTGYNEQFF
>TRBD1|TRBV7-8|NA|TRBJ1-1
TGTGCCAGCAGCTTAACCCGGGACAGAGGCACTGAAGCTTTCTTT
CASSLTRDRGTEAFF
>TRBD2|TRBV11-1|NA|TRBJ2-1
TGTGCCAGCAGCACCTCCCGAGGGACTAGACACAATGAGCAGTTCTTC
CASSTSRGTRHNEQFF
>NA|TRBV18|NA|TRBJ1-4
TGTGCCAGCTCACCGGACGGGCTTGATGAAAAACTGTTTTTT
CASSPDGLDEKLFF
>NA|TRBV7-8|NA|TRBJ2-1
TGTGCCAGCAGCCATGCGAAGGGTAAGACGGGTGGAGGAGGCTCCTACAATGAGCAGTTCTTC
CASSHAKGKTGGGGSYNEQFF
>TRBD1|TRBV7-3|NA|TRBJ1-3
TGTGCCAGCAGCCCGGGACAGCCTAGCTCTGGAAACACCATATATTTT
CASSPGQPSSGNTIYF
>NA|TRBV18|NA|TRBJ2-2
TGTGCCAGCTCACCAACAGGGGAGCTGTTTTTT
CASSPTGELFF
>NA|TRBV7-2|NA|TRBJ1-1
TGTGCCAGCAAACCTCAGGGGAACACTGAAGCTTTCTTT
CASKPQGNTEAFF
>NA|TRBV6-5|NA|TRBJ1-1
TGTGCCAGCAGTTACTTCGGGGGGGAAGCTTTCTTT
CASSYFGGEAFF
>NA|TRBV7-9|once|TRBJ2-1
TGTGCCAGCAGCGCACGGGGAAGGACGGCAACCTACAATGAGCAGTTCTTC
CASSARGRTATYNEQFF
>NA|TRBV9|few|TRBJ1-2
TGTGCCAGCAGCTCCCAGGGAGAAACGGGCTACACCTTC
CASSSQGETGYTF
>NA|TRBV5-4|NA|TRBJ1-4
TGTGCCAGCAGTCCTAATAATGAAAAACTGTTTTTT
CASSPNNEKLFF
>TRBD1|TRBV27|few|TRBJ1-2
TGTGCCAGCAGTTTATATCCCACGGGGACAGGGAGCTATGGCTACACCTTC
CASSLYPTGTGSYGYTF
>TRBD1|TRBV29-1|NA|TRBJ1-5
TGCAGCGTGGCGGGACAGTCTAATCAGCCCCAGCATTTT
CSVAGQSNQPQHF
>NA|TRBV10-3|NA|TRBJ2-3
TGTGCCATCAGGAGATCAGATACGCAGTATTTT
CAIRRSDTQYF
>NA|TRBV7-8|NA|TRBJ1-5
TGTGCCAGCAGCGCAGGACAGTTTTCTTATAGCAATCAGCCCCAGCATTTT
CASSAGQFSYSNQPQHF
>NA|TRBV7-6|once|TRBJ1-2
TGTGCCAGCAGCTTAGGCCAGACATATGGCTACACCTTC
CASSLGQTYGYTF
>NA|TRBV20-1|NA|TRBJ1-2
TGCAGTGCCCGGGGTGGCTATGGCTACACCTTC
CSARGGYGYTF
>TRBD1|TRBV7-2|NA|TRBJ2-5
TGTGCCAGCAGCTTAATCGGGACAGATCAAGAGACCCAGTACTTC
CASSLIGTDQETQYF
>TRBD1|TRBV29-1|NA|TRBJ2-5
TGCAGCGTTGAATGGGACAGGGAGGAGACCCAGTACTTC
CSVEWDREETQYF
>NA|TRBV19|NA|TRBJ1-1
TGTGCCAGTAGTATAGTTCGCATCATGAACACTGAAGCTTTCTTT
CASSIVRIMNTEAFF
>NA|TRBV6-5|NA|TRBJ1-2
TGTGCCAGCAGGGCCAGAGAAGCCTATGGCTACACCTTC
CASRAREAYGYTF
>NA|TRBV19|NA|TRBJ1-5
TGTGCCAGTAGTTCCCCCAATCAGCCCCAGCATTTT
CASSSPNQPQHF
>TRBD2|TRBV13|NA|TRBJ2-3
TGTGCCAGCAGCCCCCTCCAGGTATTCCTAGCGGGGGACCCAGGCACAGATACGCAGTATTTT
CASSPLQVFLAGDPGTDTQYF
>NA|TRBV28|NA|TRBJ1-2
TGTGCCAGCAGTTTATTTACAGGGAACTATGGCTACACCTTC
CASSLFTGNYGYTF
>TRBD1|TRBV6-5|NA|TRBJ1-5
TGTGCCAGCAGCCGGACAGGTAAAAACAATCAGCCCCAGCATTTT
CASSRTGKNNQPQHF
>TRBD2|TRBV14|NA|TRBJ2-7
TGTGCCAGCAGCCTTACTAGCGGAGGTGATGTGCAGTACTTC
CASSLTSGGDVQYF
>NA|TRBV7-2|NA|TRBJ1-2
TGTGCCAGCAGCCCACCCGACAGGAGCTATGGCTACACCTTC
CASSPPDRSYGYTF
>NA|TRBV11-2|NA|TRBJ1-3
TGTGCCAGCAGCGAAATACAGGGAGTTGGAAACACCATATATTTT
CASSEIQGVGNTIYF
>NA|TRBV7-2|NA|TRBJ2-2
TGTGCCAGCAGCCTAGGTGGAGCGAACACCGGGGAGCTGTTTTTT
CASSLGGANTGELFF
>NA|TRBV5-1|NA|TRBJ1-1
TGCGCCAGCAGCTTGAGACAGAACACTGAAGCTTTCTTT
CASSLRQNTEAFF
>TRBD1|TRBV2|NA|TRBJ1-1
TGTGCCAGCCGTCCAGGGACAGGGAACACTGAAGCTTTCTTT
CASRPGTGNTEAFF
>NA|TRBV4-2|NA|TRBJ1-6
TGTGCCAGCAGCCAAGATTGGGGTGGGAATTCACCCCTCCACTTT
CASSQDWGGNSPLHF
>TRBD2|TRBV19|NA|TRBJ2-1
TGTGCCAGTAGTAAGTCCTCGTTGCGGGAGGGCCCCATCAATGAGCAGTTCTTC
CASSKSSLREGPINEQFF
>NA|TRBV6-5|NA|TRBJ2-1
TGTGCCAGCAGTTTGATCCCTAGCTCCTACAATGAGCAGTTCTTC
CASSLIPSSYNEQFF
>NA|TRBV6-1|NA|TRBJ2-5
TGTGCCAGCAGCCCAGGACAAAACCAAGAGACCCAGTACTTC
CASSPGQNQETQYF
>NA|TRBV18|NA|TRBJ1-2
TGTGCCAGCTCAACTACAGTCGTCTACTATGGCTACACCTTC
CASSTTVVYYGYTF
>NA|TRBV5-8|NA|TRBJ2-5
TGTGCCAGCAGCTTGGACAGGTCACGAGGGGAGACCCAGTACTTC
CASSLDRSRGETQYF
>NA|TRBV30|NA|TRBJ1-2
TGTGCCTGGAGTGAGGGGGAGCCTAACTATGGCTACACCTTC
CAWSEGEPNYGYTF
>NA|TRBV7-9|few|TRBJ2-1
TGTGCCAGCAGCTTATACCCGGGCGTCGGGGGGCTAAGCGAGCAGTTCTTC
CASSLYPGVGGLSEQFF
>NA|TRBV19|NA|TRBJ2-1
TGTGCCAGTAGTAAGGGGGGCGTCTACAATGAGCAGTTCTTC
CASSKGGVYNEQFF
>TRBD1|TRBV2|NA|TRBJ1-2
TGTGCCAGCAGCCGGGACAGGCGAAACTATGGCTACACCTTC
CASSRDRRNYGYTF
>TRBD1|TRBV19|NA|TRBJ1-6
TGTGCCAGTAGCCTCGACTGGACAGGGGCTTTAGACCCCCTCCACTTT
CASSLDWTGALDPLHF
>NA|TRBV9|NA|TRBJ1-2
TGTGCCAGCAGCCCTTCGGTGGATGGTAACTATGGCTACACCTTC
CASSPSVDGNYGYTF
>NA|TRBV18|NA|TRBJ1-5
TGTGCCAGCTCACCAGGGGCAGGGGTAGGATCGCAGCCCCAGCATTTT
CASSPGAGVGSQPQHF